This T cell receptor beta chain was recorded in a study of blood T cell repertoires in COVID-19. Study-level background: Both acute and convalescent COVID-19 samples were obtained from the United States, Italy and Spain. T cells, B-cell-depleted T cells, or PBMCs supplied cDNA or gDNA.

In the original processing: Counts of nucleated cells, estimated from reference gene primer amplification, were obtained. TCRdb's table, derived via immunoSEQ multiplex PCR, lists solely in-frame clones and lacks some. V, J and clone size reflect that table, while D and trimming were determined from the DNA. The sample consists of 55,000 to 75,000 clones, around 87% of them appearing once. Trimming stripped 5 bases from V and 1 base from J, with 9 bases between. CDR3 length equals 14 residues. The germline gives CDR1 MDHEN, CDR2 SYDVKM. This receptor was obtained from a man over 45 with active COVID-19. The source material was peripheral blood. This chain connects TRBV28 to TRBJ2-4; perhaps TRBD2 as D (5 bases). DNA for the CDR3: TGTGCCAGCAGTCAAACGGGGGCCAAAAACATTCAGTACTTC. As protein: CASSQTGAKNIQYF.